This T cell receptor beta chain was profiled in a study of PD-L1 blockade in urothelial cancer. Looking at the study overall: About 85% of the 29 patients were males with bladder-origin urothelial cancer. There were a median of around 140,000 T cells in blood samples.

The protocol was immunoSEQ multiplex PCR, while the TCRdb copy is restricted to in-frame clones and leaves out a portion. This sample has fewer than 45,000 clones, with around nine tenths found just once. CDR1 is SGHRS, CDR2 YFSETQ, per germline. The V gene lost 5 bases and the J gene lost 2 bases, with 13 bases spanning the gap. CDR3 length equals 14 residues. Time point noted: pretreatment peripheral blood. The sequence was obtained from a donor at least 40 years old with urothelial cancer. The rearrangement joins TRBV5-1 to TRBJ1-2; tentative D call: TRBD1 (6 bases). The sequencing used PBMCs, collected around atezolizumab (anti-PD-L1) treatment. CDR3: CASRHPDRNYGYTF. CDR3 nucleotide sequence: TGCGCCAGCAGACACCCCGACAGGAACTATGGCTACACCTTC.